This T cell receptor (beta chain) originates from a study of cytomegalovirus exposure and HLA in healthy donors. The CDR3 has 14 amino acids. V was pared by 3 bases and J by 2 bases, with 11 bases between. CDR1 is MNHEY, CDR2 SMNVEV, per germline (reference sequence). Of note for this clone: Its specificity is not known.

Study-level points and caveats: Most sequenced TCRs were rare (though some public TCRs occurred in many donors). Among TCR beta chains, those listed as cytomegalovirus-associated numbered 164. As confirmed in vitro, three CMV-associated chains were specific for CMV antigens.

The table came from immunoSEQ multiplex PCR; TCRdb's copy has only in-frame clones and leaves some out. The sample carries 60,000 to 90,000 clones, around four fifths recorded once. The sequence was collected from a man in his thirties or forties in good health and CMV-seronegative. The sequenced material came from PBMCs. This sequence joins TRBV27 and TRBJ2-7; D might be TRBD1 (6 bases). CDR3 coding DNA: TGTGCCAGCAGTTTCCAGGGGTCGGCCTACGAGCAGTACTTC. The encoded protein is CASSFQGSAYEQYF.